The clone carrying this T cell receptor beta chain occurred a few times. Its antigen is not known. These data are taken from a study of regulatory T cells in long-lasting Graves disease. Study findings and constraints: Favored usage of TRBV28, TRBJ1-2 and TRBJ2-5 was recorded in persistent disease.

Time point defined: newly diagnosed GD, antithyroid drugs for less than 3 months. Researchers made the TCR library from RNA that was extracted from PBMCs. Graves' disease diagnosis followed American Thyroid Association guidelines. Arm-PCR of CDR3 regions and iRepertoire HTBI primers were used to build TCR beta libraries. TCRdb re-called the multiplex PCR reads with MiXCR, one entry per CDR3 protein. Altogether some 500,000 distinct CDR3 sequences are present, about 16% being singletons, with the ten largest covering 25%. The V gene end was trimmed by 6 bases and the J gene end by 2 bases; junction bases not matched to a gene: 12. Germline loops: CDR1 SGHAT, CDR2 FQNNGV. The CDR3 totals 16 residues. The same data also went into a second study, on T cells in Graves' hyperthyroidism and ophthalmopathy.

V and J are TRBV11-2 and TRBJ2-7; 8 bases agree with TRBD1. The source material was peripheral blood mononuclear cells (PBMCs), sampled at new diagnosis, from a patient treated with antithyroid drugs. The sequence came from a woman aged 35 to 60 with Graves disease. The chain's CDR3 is CASSQGRTGTPYEQYF. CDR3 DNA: TGTGCCAGCAGTCAGGGCAGGACAGGGACCCCCTACGAGCAGTACTTC. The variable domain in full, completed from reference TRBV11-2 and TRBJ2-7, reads EAGVAQSPRYKIIEKRQSVAFWCNPISGHATLYWYQQILGQGPKLLIQFQNNGVVDDSQLPKDRFSAERLKGVDSTLKIQPAKLEDSAVYLCASSQGRTGTPYEQYFGPGTRLTVT.